Sequencing of this T cell receptor beta chain was carried out in a study of CD4 T cells in relation to SARS-CoV-2 and coronaviruses. The wider study: TCR beta CDR3s were sequenced after roughly nine-day antigen culture of PBMCs. No peptide or an HIV-1 Nef peptide pool served as negative control.

Generated by immunoSEQ multiplex PCR, the TCRdb table keeps only in-frame clones and is missing some. The repertoire holds tens of thousands of clones, with about 79% as singletons. Unexposed donor CD4+ T cells date from 2011-2018, before the COVID-19 pandemic. CD4+ T cells were isolated from the cells after more than nine days of culture. Unexposed-donor CD4+ T cells were probed with SARS-CoV-2 S/N and four cold-coronavirus spikes, cells permitting. To note about this clone: Antigen unknown.

Study-wide results and limits: This crossreactivity analysis covered spike protein alone, no other viral proteins.

The CDR3 consists of 15 residues. Trimming stripped 1 base from V and 4 bases from J, with 13 bases between. The germline gives CDR1 LNHDA, CDR2 SQIVND (reference sequence). Sample: CD4+ T cells from PBMCs, cultured in vitro. The source is a human donor in good health. This chain joins TRBV19 and TRBJ2-5; no reliable D call. The CDR3 nucleotides read TGTGCCAGTAGTATAGGTCAGACTCCCGGAGAGACCCAGTACTTC. Translated, it gives CASSIGQTPGETQYF. Based on the CDR3 plus reference TRBV19 and TRBJ2-5, the full variable domain is DGGITQSPKYLFRKEGQNVTLSCEQNLNHDAMYWYRQDPGQGLRLIYYSQIVNDFQKGDIAEGYSVSREKKESFPLTVTSAQKNPTAFYLCASSIGQTPGETQYFGPGTRLLVL.